One sample yielded the 8 T cell receptor beta chains listed below, sequenced in a study of beta chain features in type 1 diabetes. Expressed TCRB transcripts got sequenced, as all isolated RNA was reverse transcribed. The protocol was immunoSEQ multiplex PCR, while the TCRdb copy is restricted to in-frame clones and leaves out a portion. The sample shows roughly 380,000 clones, roughly a fifth of them seen only once. Sequencing used naive CD4+ T cells from blood. These receptors all stem from a woman aged 18-29 years in good health.

This clone turned up a few times. The sample contains more than one DNA sequence encoding this CDR3. The chain employs TRBV9 and TRBJ2-3, with D perhaps TRBD1 (5 bases). Germline lookup yields CDR1 SGDLS and CDR2 YYNGEE. Trimming took 0 bases from V and 1 from J, leaving 6 bases between them. The CDR3 runs to 14 residues. As DNA, the CDR3 is TGTGCCAGCAGCGTAGGCAGGGGCACAGATACGCAGTATTTT. It yields the protein CASSVGRGTDTQYF.

This clone has a handful of counts. Other nucleotide sequences in the sample specify the same CDR3. The J gene is TRBJ2-7, the V gene TRBV18; 7 bases agree with TRBD1. The J segment lost 3 bases and the V segment lost 4 bases, leaving 3 bases of the junction unmatched. There are 13 residues in the CDR3. Germline lookup yields CDR1 KGHSH and CDR2 LQKENI. The CDR3 here is CASSQQGSYEQYF. The CDR3 DNA sequence: TGTGCCAGCTCACAACAGGGGAGCTACGAGCAGTACTTC.

This clone came up a few times. The V gene is TRBV5-4, the J gene TRBJ2-7; tentatively, D is TRBD1 (5 bases). Germline V gives CDR1 SGHNT, CDR2 YYREEE (reference sequence). CDR3 length: 13 residues. Trimming took off 0 bases at V and 3 bases at J, with 7 bases between the two ends. The CDR3 sequence is CASSLEQGYEQYF. CDR3 DNA sequence: TGTGCCAGCAGCTTGGAGCAGGGCTACGAGCAGTACTTC.

The V gene is TRBV7-9, the J gene TRBJ2-5, with D tentatively TRBD1 (6 bases). Near its end, the DNA agrees better with TRBJ2-7, so the J call may be wrong. The germline V gene has CDR1 SEHNR and CDR2 FQNEAQ (reference sequence). The CDR3 spans 14 residues. The chain's CDR3 is CASKPRTETYEQYF. The CDR3 DNA reads TGTGCCAGCAAACCGAGGACAGAAACCTACGAGCAGTACTTC.

This clone was picked up a small number of times. This chain links TRBV29-1 with TRBJ2-2; D unclear. This CDR3 comprises 14 residues. Per the germline V gene, CDR1 is SQVTM and CDR2 is ANQGSEA. Between the trimmed V and J ends, which lost 4 bases and 5 bases, there was a span of 14 bases. CDR3 loop: CSVGVQAGTGELFF. DNA of the CDR3: TGCAGCGTTGGGGTGCAGGCAGGTACCGGGGAGCTGTTTTTT.

This chain uses TRBV7-2 with TRBJ1-5; no clear D. V was clipped by 1 base and J by 2 bases, with 9 bases between them. This CDR3 has 15 amino acids. CDR1 is SGHTA and CDR2 is FQGNSA in the germline V gene. Here the CDR3 DNA reads TGTGCCAGCAGCTTAGTTTATCAGGGCAATCAGCCCCAGCATTTT. Translation gives CASSLVYQGNQPQHF.

The rearrangement joins TRBV25-1 to TRBJ1-1, with a possible D match to TRBD1 (6 bases). This CDR3 comprises 14 residues. CDR1 and CDR2 (germline): MGHDK, SYGVNS. Trimming left V 1 base short and J 3 bases short, with 9 bases between. CDR3 sequence reads: CASSEWAGDTEAFF. The DNA for the CDR3 is TGTGCCAGCAGTGAATGGGCAGGGGACACTGAAGCTTTCTTT.

This clone was detected only a few times. The V gene is TRBV5-1, the J gene TRBJ2-7; D not resolved. Looked up from germline, CDR1 is SGHRS and CDR2 is YFSETQ. This CDR3 has 14 residues. V lost 0 bases to trimming and J lost 6 bases, with 13 bases between them. The CDR3 DNA reads as TGCGCCAGCAGCTTGGATCCCTTGATGGCCGAGCAGTACTTC. It encodes CASSLDPLMAEQYF.